The 9 T cell receptor beta chains below come from one sample, sequenced in a study of blood T cell repertoires in COVID-19. Profiling relied on immunoSEQ multiplex PCR, and the TCRdb table lists in-frame clones only, not all of them. Of some 200,000 clones listed, 86% are singletons. Sequences were obtained from PBMCs or T cells enriched from blood (not recorded which). These receptors all come from a woman aged 45-60 years in a cohort exposed to, infected with or recovered from COVID-19 (not recorded which).

CDR3 amino acids: CASSLLAGGSYNEQFF. In nucleotides, the CDR3 is TGTGCCAGCAGCCTTCTAGCGGGGGGGTCCTACAATGAGCAGTTCTTC. The chain links TRBV3-1 (or the pseudogene TRBV3-2) to TRBJ2-1; TRBD2 aligns across 12 bases. The CDR3 runs 16 residues. J was trimmed by 1 base and V by 4 bases; bases with no gene match: 2. Germline CDR1 and CDR2: LGHDT and YNNKEL (reference sequence).

The V call is TRBV4-1, the J call TRBJ1-4, with a possible D match to TRBD1 (6 bases). CDR1 is MGHRA, CDR2 YSYEKL, per germline. CDR3 length: 17 amino acids. V was shortened by 3 bases and J by 3 bases, with 17 bases between the two germline ends. DNA of the CDR3: TGCGCCAGCAGCCAGAGGGACCTACGGACAGCTAATGAAAAACTGTTTTTT. This codes for CASSQRDLRTANEKLFF.

CDR3 amino acids: CASSSSRDTEAFF. The DNA for the CDR3 is TGTGCCAGCAGTTCCTCCCGGGACACTGAAGCTTTCTTT. This chain links TRBV4-2 with TRBJ1-1, with D unresolved. Germline V CDR1 and CDR2: LGHNA, YNFKEQ. V was shortened by 6 bases and J by 3 bases, with 11 bases between the two germline ends. The CDR3 covers 13 residues.

The rearrangement links TRBV7-3 to TRBJ2-5; 8 bases are shared with TRBD2. The junction had 12 bases not matched to a gene; V was cut back by 5 bases and J by 1 base. The CDR3 sequence is 17 residues long. Germline CDR1 reads SGHTA; CDR2 reads FQGTGA. In DNA form, the CDR3 reads TGTGCCAGCAGCCCCGCGGGTCTAGCGGGCACCCAAGAGACCCAGTACTTC. It codes for CASSPAGLAGTQETQYF.

The chain recombines TRBV5-1 with TRBJ2-5; 8 positions match TRBD2. CDR3 length: 17 residues. V gave up 2 bases and J gave up 4 bases; unmatched junction bases: 13. The germline V gene encodes CDR1 SGHRS and CDR2 YFSETQ. The CDR3 coding sequence is TGCGCCAGCAGCTTTGATCGGGGGGGATCCTCGGGAGAGACCCAGTACTTC. It translates to CASSFDRGGSSGETQYF. The whole variable domain, filled in from reference TRBV5-1 and TRBJ2-5, reads KAGVTQTPRYLIKTRGQQVTLSCSPISGHRSVSWYQQTPGQGLQFLFEYFSETQRNKGNFPGRFSGRQFSNSRSEMNVSTLELGDSALYLCASSFDRGGSSGETQYFGPGTRLLVL.

This clone has only one observation. The chain couples TRBV28 to TRBJ1-5, with D hard to call. V lost 3 bases, J lost 4 bases, and 13 bases lay in between. This CDR3 is built from 15 residues. Germline V gene lookup returns CDR1 MDHEN and CDR2 SYDVKM. The CDR3 coding sequence is TGTGCCAGCAGTTTGGTGGCAGGTCGGAATCAGCCCCAGCATTTT. Its protein product is CASSLVAGRNQPQHF.

The chain combines TRBV5-8 with TRBJ1-5; no definite D call. The CDR3 runs 12 residues. Trimming removed 2 bases at V and 2 bases at J, with 2 bases between. Per germline, CDR1 SGHTS and CDR2 YDEGEE. In DNA form, the CDR3 reads TGTGCCAGCAGCTTCGGCAATCAGCCCCAGCATTTT. Amino acids: CASSFGNQPQHF.

The J gene is TRBJ2-7, the V gene TRBV3-1 (or the pseudogene TRBV3-2); weak D call: TRBD2 (6 bases). Germline V lookup: CDR1 LGHDT, CDR2 YNNKEL (reference sequence). V gave up 1 base and J gave up 0 bases, with 7 bases separating them. There are 14 residues in the CDR3. Written as DNA, the CDR3 is TGTGCCAGCAGCCAAGGACTAGGCTCCTACGAGCAGTACTTC. Residues: CASSQGLGSYEQYF.

The rearrangement uses TRBV5-4 and TRBJ2-2; 9 bases agree with TRBD2. V was clipped by 0 bases and J by 0 bases; unmatched bases: 9. The CDR3 contains 19 residues. Per germline, CDR1 SGHNT and CDR2 YYREEE (reference sequence). CDR3 sequence: CASSLAAGSGGANTGELFF. The CDR3 nucleotides read TGTGCCAGCAGCTTGGCCGCCGGTAGCGGGGGCGCGAACACCGGGGAGCTGTTTTTT.